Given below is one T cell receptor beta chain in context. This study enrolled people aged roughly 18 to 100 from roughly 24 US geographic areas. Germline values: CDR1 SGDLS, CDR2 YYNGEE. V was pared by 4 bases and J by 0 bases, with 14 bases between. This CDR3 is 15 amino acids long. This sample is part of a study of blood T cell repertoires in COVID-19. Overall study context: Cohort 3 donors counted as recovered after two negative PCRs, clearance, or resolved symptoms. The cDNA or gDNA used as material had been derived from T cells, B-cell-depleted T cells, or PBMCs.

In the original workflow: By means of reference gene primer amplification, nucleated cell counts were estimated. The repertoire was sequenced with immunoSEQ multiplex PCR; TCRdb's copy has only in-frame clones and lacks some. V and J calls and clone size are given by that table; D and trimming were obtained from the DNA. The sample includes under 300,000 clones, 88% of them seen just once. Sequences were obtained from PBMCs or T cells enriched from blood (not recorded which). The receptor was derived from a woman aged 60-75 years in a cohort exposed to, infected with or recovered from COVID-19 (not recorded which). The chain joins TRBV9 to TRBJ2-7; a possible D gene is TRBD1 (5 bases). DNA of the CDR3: TGTGCCAGCAGCCCTCGACAGATGAGCTCCTACGAGCAGTACTTC. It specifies CASSPRQMSSYEQYF.